The 21 T cell receptor beta chains below were found in one sample sequenced in a study of CD8+CD57+ T cells in acquired aplastic anemia. The template for TCR beta VDJ and CDR3 sequence profiling was genomic DNA. In TCRdb, the reads were re-called with MiXCR into one record per CDR3 protein. The sample lists roughly 190,000 distinct CDR3 sequences; 40% to 55% were seen once. Patients sequenced had flow cytometry evidence of CD8+CD57+ cell expansion. The sample comprised sorted CD4+, CD8+, or CD8+CD57+ T cells (not recorded which) from PBMCs. The receptors shown here come from a human donor with aplastic anemia.

At least ten counts were recorded for this clonotype. The chain combines TRBV9 with TRBJ2-6, with a tentative D call TRBD1 (6 bases). Between the trimmed V and J ends, which lost 3 bases and 0 bases, there was a span of 22 bases. CDR3 length equals 20 residues. Germline loops: CDR1 SGDLS, CDR2 YYNGEE. DNA of the CDR3: TGTGCCAGCAGCGCTACCGGGACAAATCAACTCAGCTCTGGGGCCAACGTCCTGACTTTC. This sequence encodes CASSATGTNQLSSGANVLTF.

The V gene is TRBV24-1, the J gene TRBJ2-1, with TRBD2 matching 9 bases. Germline V gene data show CDR1 as KGHDR and CDR2 as SFDVKD. Trimming removed 6 bases from V and 3 bases from J; junction bases left unmatched: 2. The CDR3 spans 14 residues. Written as DNA, the CDR3 is TGTGCCACCAGTCTAGCGGGAAGCTACAATGAGCAGTTCTTC. Translated, it gives CATSLAGSYNEQFF.

This clonotype was picked up many times. The genes are TRBV4-2 and TRBJ2-7; 7 nucleotides align to TRBD2. V trimming: 0 bases; J trimming: 7 bases; junction bases outside the gene matches: 3. The CDR3 consists of 13 residues. Looked up from germline, CDR1 is LGHNA and CDR2 is YNFKEQ. CDR3 sequence (DNA): TGTGCCAGCAGCCAAGATCCGCGGGGGGAGCAGTACTTC. Residues: CASSQDPRGEQYF.

This clonotype was recorded many times. The CDR3 spells CASRRVSYEQYF. In nucleotides, the CDR3 is TGTGCCAGCAGGAGGGTTAGCTACGAGCAGTACTTC. This chain connects TRBV6-1 to TRBJ2-7, with D possibly TRBD2 on 5 matching bases. The V gene lost 6 bases and the J gene lost 3 bases, with 9 bases spanning the gap. Germline lookup yields CDR1 MNHNS and CDR2 SASEGT. This CDR3 spans 12 amino acids.

The table lists this clonotype with a count of one. This sequence joins TRBV7-9 and TRBJ2-2; D is unclear. V shed 6 bases and J shed 8 bases, with 10 bases lying between them. This CDR3 spans 12 amino acids. Germline V CDR1 and CDR2: SEHNR, FQNEAQ (reference sequence). The CDR3 loop reads CASSYFTGELFF. For the CDR3, the DNA is TGTGCCAGCAGTTACTTTACAGGGGAGCTGTTTTTT. Looking up the rest from reference TRBV7-9 and TRBJ2-2 gives the full variable domain: DTGVSQNPRHKITKRGQNVTFRCDPISEHNRLYWYRQTLGQGPEFLTYFQNEAQLEKSRLLSDRFSAERPKGSFSTLEIQRTEQGDSAMYLCASSYFTGELFFGEGSRLTVL.

J is TRBJ2-7 and V is TRBV30; D not certain. This CDR3 comprises 15 residues. V was pared by 2 bases and J by 6 bases, with 20 bases between. Germline CDR1 GTSNPN, CDR2 SVGIG (reference sequence). The CDR3 sequence is CAWSLARKGRGEQYF. CDR3 DNA: TGTGCCTGGAGTCTCGCCCGAAAGGGTCGTGGCGAGCAGTACTTC.

Ten or more counts support this clonotype. This chain uses TRBV7-3 with TRBJ2-1; unclear D gene. Germline assignment: CDR1 SGHTA and CDR2 FQGTGA. V was clipped by 0 bases and J by 0 bases, with 9 bases between them. The CDR3 runs 16 residues. The chain's CDR3 is CASSLTLGISYNEQFF. CDR3 nucleotides: TGTGCCAGCAGCTTAACTCTGGGAATCTCCTACAATGAGCAGTTCTTC.

The rearrangement joins TRBV20-1 to TRBJ2-7; 7 bases match TRBD1. The germline V gene has CDR1 DFQATT and CDR2 SNEGSKA (reference sequence). Trimming cost V 4 bases and J 3 bases; bases outside gene matches: 9. CDR3 length equals 14 residues. The CDR3 loop is CSATRQPGGYEQYF. The CDR3 region has the DNA TGCAGTGCTACTCGACAGCCAGGGGGCTACGAGCAGTACTTC.

Regarding this clonotype: A junction boundary mismatches the germline segment, possibly from a read error. The chain employs TRBV20-1 and TRBJ1-5, with unresolved D. CDR1 and CDR2 (germline): DFQATT, SNEGSKA (reference sequence). The length of the CDR3 is 15 residues. CDR3 protein: CSARSRDAPNPPQHF. The DNA of the CDR3 is TGCAGTGCTAGGTCGAGGGATGCTCCCAATCCGCCCCAGCATTTT.

The chain combines TRBV9 with TRBJ1-1; D may be TRBD1 (6 bases). Trimming cost V 3 bases and J 3 bases, with 12 bases left between them. CDR3 length: 14 amino acids. Germline CDR1 and CDR2: SGDLS and YYNGEE. DNA for the CDR3: TGTGCCAGCAGCGCGTCCGGACAGTACACTGAAGCTTTCTTT. It translates to CASSASGQYTEAFF.

A few counts support this clonotype. The CDR3 here is CSAPEADPYEQYF. For the CDR3, the DNA is TGCAGTGCTCCCGAAGCGGACCCCTACGAGCAGTACTTC. V gene TRBV20-1 combines with J gene TRBJ2-7, with D possibly matching TRBD2 (5 bases). Germline CDR1 DFQATT, CDR2 SNEGSKA (reference sequence). This CDR3 is built from 13 residues. V lost 5 bases, J lost 2 bases, and 13 bases lay in between.

The chain recombines TRBV19 with TRBJ2-7; D is possibly TRBD2 (5 bases). With 5 bases removed from V and 5 bases from J, the gap between germline ends came to 22 bases. This CDR3 spans 16 amino acids. The germline V gene encodes CDR1 LNHDA and CDR2 SQIVND (reference sequence). CDR3 sequence: CASSPSTGIPNHEQYF. CDR3 DNA sequence: TGTGCCAGTAGTCCTTCTACCGGGATCCCGAACCACGAGCAGTACTTC.

This clonotype has just a few counts. The chain has TRBV28 and TRBJ2-7; D possibly corresponds to TRBD1 (6 bases). The CDR3 is 13 residues long. Germline V gene sequence: CDR1 MDHEN, CDR2 SYDVKM. The V end was cut by 7 bases, the J end by 4 bases, with 14 bases between. The CDR3 spells CASTPGHKYEQYF. CDR3 DNA sequence: TGTGCCAGCACTCCGGGACACAAGTACGAGCAGTACTTC.

This chain joins TRBV20-1 and TRBJ2-5, with 9 bases that match TRBD2. Germline V CDR1 and CDR2: DFQATT, SNEGSKA (reference sequence). The CDR3 loop spans 15 amino acids. Trimming cost V 7 bases and J 5 bases; bases outside gene matches: 14. As DNA, the CDR3 is TGCAGTGGCCGAAACGGTCAGAGCGGGAGGGAGACCCAGTACTTC. Translated, it gives CSGRNGQSGRETQYF.

Of note for this clonotype: A read error may produce the germline difference seen at one junction end. This chain links TRBV7-9 with TRBJ2-2; tentatively, D is TRBD1 or TRBD2 (5 bases each). Germline CDR1 SEHNR, CDR2 FQNEAQ (reference sequence). This CDR3 region has 11 residues. CDR3 DNA: TGTGCCAGCAGCCGTTCCAGGGAGCTGTTCTTT. Translation: CASSRSRELFF.

This clonotype was observed at least ten times. The chain uses TRBV11-2 and TRBJ2-3; TRBD1 matches 7 bases. V lost 4 bases to trimming and J lost 3 bases; unmatched junction nucleotides: 7. The CDR3 is made up of 15 amino acids. Germline CDR1 is SGHAT and CDR2 is FQNNGV. The CDR3 loop reads CASSSDRVGTDTQYF. In DNA form, the CDR3 reads TGTGCCAGCAGCTCAGACAGGGTCGGGACAGATACGCAGTATTTT.

The CDR3 DNA reads TGTGCCAGCAGTGTCTGGACGGGCACAGATACGCAGTATTTT. As protein: CASSVWTGTDTQYF. The genes are TRBV2 and TRBJ2-3, with D uncertain. Germline CDR1 reads SNHLY; CDR2 reads FYNNEI. The CDR3 runs 14 residues. V was cut by 4 bases and J by 1 base, with 9 bases left in between.

This clonotype was detected ten times or more. The CDR3, as DNA: TGTGCCAGCAGAGGAACCAGGGGGTACAATCAGCCCCAGCATTTT. It translates to CASRGTRGYNQPQHF. This chain links TRBV2 with TRBJ1-5; 7 bases are shared with TRBD1. The J segment lost 3 bases and the V segment lost 6 bases, leaving 8 bases of the junction unmatched. The CDR3 runs 15 residues. Germline values: CDR1 SNHLY, CDR2 FYNNEI.

V and J are TRBV5-4 and TRBJ2-1; TRBD2 matches at 11 bases. V lost 4 bases and J lost 7; bases outside the gene matches: 7. Per germline, CDR1 SGHNT and CDR2 YYREEE (reference sequence). There are 15 residues in the CDR3. In nucleotides, the CDR3 is TGTGCCAGCAGCCGGGGACTAGCGGACTTTAATGAGCAGTTCTTC. Translation gives CASSRGLADFNEQFF. Drawing the rest from reference TRBV5-4 and TRBJ2-1, the complete variable domain is ETGVTQSPTHLIKTRGQQVTLRCSSQSGHNTVSWYQQALGQGPQFIFQYYREEENGRGNFPPRFSGLQFPNYSSELNVNALELDDSALYLCASSRGLADFNEQFFGPGTRLTVL.

V is TRBV19 and J is TRBJ2-1; 9 bases are shared with TRBD2. The CDR3 spans 16 residues. Germline values: CDR1 LNHDA, CDR2 SQIVND (reference sequence). V shed 1 base, J shed 9 bases, and the junction held 10 bases outside the gene matches. The DNA of the CDR3 is TGTGCCAGTAGTATAGTTAGCGGGGGTTTTGCGGTTGAGCAGTTCTTC. Residues: CASSIVSGGFAVEQFF.

This clonotype was seen at least ten times. The chain has TRBV6-1 and TRBJ1-1, with TRBD1 matching over 9 bases. V shed 3 bases and J 5 bases; nucleotides not matched to a gene: 7. The germline V gene has CDR1 MNHNS and CDR2 SASEGT. CDR3 size: 15 residues. CDR3: CASSDNRGRWTEAFF. The CDR3 nucleotides read TGTGCCAGCAGTGACAACAGGGGGCGATGGACTGAAGCTTTCTTT.